Listed below are T cell receptor beta chains from one sample, sequenced in a study of T cell responses to AZD1222 COVID-19 vaccine. This table comes from immunoSEQ multiplex PCR, and its TCRdb copy is limited to in-frame clones, with some not included. The table shows some 70,000 clones, with about four fifths occurring only once. The specimen comprised peripheral blood, sampled 28 days after the second AZD1222 dose. The receptors here all came from an adult who received the AZD1222 COVID-19 vaccine. Each CDR3 is given with its conserved first and last residue. A D gene is named only where the DNA matches it firmly. Not every row has a clone size; where given, it reads once, few, many or a size class.

clone size	D gene	V gene	J gene	CDR3 DNA	CDR3 protein
few	NA	TRBV6-2/TRBV6-3	TRBJ1-1	TGTGCCAGCAGTTACTCGATTATACTACTCGCGCCAGGGTATGGGAACACTGAAGCTTTCTTT	CASSYSIILLAPGYGNTEAFF
NA	NA	TRBV5-1	TRBJ2-6	TGCGCCAGCACCGGTGGGGGCAGCTCTGGGGCCAACGTCCTGACTTTC	CASTGGGSSGANVLTF
few	NA	TRBV29-1	TRBJ1-2	TGCAGCGTGGGAGGGGGGTATGGCTACACCTTC	CSVGGGYGYTF
once	TRBD2	TRBV5-1	TRBJ2-2	TGCGCCAGCAGCCAAGGACTAGCGGGGGGTTTGGCCGGGGAGCTGTTTTTT	CASSQGLAGGLAGELFF
NA	NA	TRBV5-4	TRBJ1-3	TGTGCCAGCAGCTCCCGCTTTACTGCTGGAAACACCATATATTTT	CASSSRFTAGNTIYF
NA	NA	TRBV9	TRBJ2-3	TGTGCCAGCAGCGTAAAGGCGGGGACAGATACGCAGTATTTT	CASSVKAGTDTQYF
NA	NA	TRBV6-2/TRBV6-3	TRBJ2-1	TGTGCCAGCAGCGAAATAACTAGAGGGCTCTACAATGAGCAGTTCTTC	CASSEITRGLYNEQFF
NA	TRBD1	TRBV4-3	TRBJ1-4	TGCGCCAGCAGCCAGGCCGCCGACAGGGGCAATGAAAAACTGTTTTTT	CASSQAADRGNEKLFF
NA	NA	TRBV19	TRBJ1-5	TGTGCCAGTAGTATCTTGACGGGGGACGGCAATCAGCCCCAGCATTTT	CASSILTGDGNQPQHF
NA	NA	TRBV5-1	TRBJ1-2	TGCGCCAGCAGGGGAACGGCCTATGGCTACACCTTC	CASRGTAYGYTF
NA	NA	TRBV6-2/TRBV6-3	TRBJ1-5	TGTGCCAGCAGCCACGTGAGGGGCACCTTAACGAGCAATCAGCCCCAGCATTTT	CASSHVRGTLTSNQPQHF
once	NA	TRBV2	TRBJ2-5	TGTGCCAGCATGGAACAGTACCAAGAGACCCAGTACTTC	CASMEQYQETQYF
NA	NA	TRBV3-1/TRBV3-2	TRBJ1-3	TGTGCCAGCAGCCGGGGGGGCAGGGTTGGAAACACCATATATTTT	CASSRGGRVGNTIYF
NA	NA	TRBV5-8	TRBJ1-1	TGTGCCAGCAGCTTGAACTGGCCGAACACTGAAGCTTTCTTT	CASSLNWPNTEAFF
NA	NA	TRBV6-5	TRBJ1-5	TGTGCCAGCACCAGCTCGGTGGGAGGTCAGCCCCAGCATTTT	CASTSSVGGQPQHF
NA	NA	TRBV14	TRBJ1-1	TGTGCCAGCAGCCAAGTAGGAGGGACTGAAGCTTTCTTT	CASSQVGGTEAFF
NA	TRBD1	TRBV2	TRBJ1-3	TGTGCCAGCAGCGGACCGGGACAGTCTGGAAAGCCGGGAAACACCATATATTTT	CASSGPGQSGKPGNTIYF
NA	NA	TRBV30	TRBJ1-2	TGTGCCTGGAGCCGGTTGACGGTTGGCTACACCTTC	CAWSRLTVGYTF
NA	NA	TRBV7-6	TRBJ2-1	TGTGCCAGCAGCTTAGGGACTACCACTAACTCCTACAATGAGCAGTTCTTC	CASSLGTTTNSYNEQFF
NA	NA	TRBV2	TRBJ1-2	TGTGCCAGCAGGGTGGGGGACCCCCGAGAAACCTTC	CASRVGDPRETF
few	NA	TRBV10-1	TRBJ2-7	TGCGCCAGCTCCCTCAGGAATAGGGACGAGCAGTACTTC	CASSLRNRDEQYF
NA	TRBD2	TRBV27	TRBJ2-1	TGTGCCAGCAGTTCGTTGACTAGCGGGGGGGCTCATGAGCAGTTCTTC	CASSSLTSGGAHEQFF
few	NA	TRBV19	TRBJ1-4	TGTGCCAGTAGTCGGCAGGGGTGGGAAAAACTGTTTTTT	CASSRQGWEKLFF